This T cell receptor beta chain was identified during a study of T cell responses to AZD1222 COVID-19 vaccine. Notes on the study in general: Spike-specific TCRs gained breadth and depth after people received two AZD1222 doses.

TCRdb keeps only in-frame clones here, not all; method: immunoSEQ multiplex PCR. The data hold 90,000 to 130,000 clones, with about 90% observed a single time. Germline V gene lookup returns CDR1 WSHSY and CDR2 SAAADI. V was clipped by 7 bases and J by 3 bases; unmatched bases: 4. The CDR3 sequence is 14 residues long. Notes on this clone: The antigen is unknown.

The TCR sequence derives from an adult who received the AZD1222 COVID-19 vaccine. Source: peripheral blood, taken 28 days after the second AZD1222 dose. The gene calls are TRBV10-2 and TRBJ2-1; 9 bases fit TRBD1. CDR3 protein: CASIGTGSYNEQFF. The CDR3 bases are TGCGCCAGCATTGGGACAGGGAGCTACAATGAGCAGTTCTTC.